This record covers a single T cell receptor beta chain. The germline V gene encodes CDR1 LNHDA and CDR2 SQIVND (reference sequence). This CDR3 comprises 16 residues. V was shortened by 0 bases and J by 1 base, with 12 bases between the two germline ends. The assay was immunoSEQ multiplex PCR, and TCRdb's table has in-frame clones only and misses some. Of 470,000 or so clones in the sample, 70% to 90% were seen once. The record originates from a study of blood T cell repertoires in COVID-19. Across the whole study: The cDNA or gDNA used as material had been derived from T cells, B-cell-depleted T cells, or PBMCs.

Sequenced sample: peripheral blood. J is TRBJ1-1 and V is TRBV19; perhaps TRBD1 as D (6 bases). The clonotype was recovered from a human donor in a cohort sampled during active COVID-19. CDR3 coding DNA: TGTGCCAGTAGTATAGATCCGGGACAAAGGAACACTGAAGCTTTCTTT. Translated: CASSIDPGQRNTEAFF.